The 25 T cell receptor beta chains below were found in one sample sequenced in a study of blood T cell repertoires in COVID-19. The method was immunoSEQ multiplex PCR; TCRdb's version includes in-frame clones alone and lacks a portion of them. Of around 68,000 clones in the sample, 75% to 85% are singletons; the top ten hold around an eighth. Material for sequencing was peripheral blood. Receptor source: a human donor in a cohort sampled during active COVID-19.

This clone is a singleton in its sample. The V and J genes are TRBV18 and TRBJ2-2; D is possibly TRBD2 (5 bases). The germline CDR1 and CDR2 sequences are KGHSH and LQKENI. The CDR3 is 16 amino acids. V lost 3 bases and J lost 5, with 16 bases in between. CDR3 nucleotide sequence: TGTGCCAGCTCACCGTCCCAGCGGCTAAATACCGGGGAGCTGTTTTTT. This gives the protein CASSPSQRLNTGELFF.

This chain uses TRBV7-6 with TRBJ1-1; 9 bases align to TRBD1. J was trimmed by 5 bases and V by 5 bases; bases with no gene match: 9. The CDR3 loop spans 15 amino acids. Germline loops: CDR1 SGHVS, CDR2 FNYEAQ. CDR3: CASSPGQGGGTEAFF. Written as DNA, the CDR3 is TGTGCCAGCAGCCCGGGACAGGGTGGCGGGACTGAAGCTTTCTTT.

The genes are TRBV2 and TRBJ2-3, with 10 bases that match TRBD1. Germline V CDR1 and CDR2: SNHLY, FYNNEI. V was pared by 4 bases and J by 4 bases, with 8 bases of the junction left unmatched. CDR3 length equals 16 residues. CDR3 region: CASSGLRQGASDTQYF. The DNA for the CDR3 is TGTGCCAGCAGTGGGCTAAGACAGGGGGCCTCAGATACGCAGTATTTT.

This clone was counted between two and nine times. The rearrangement uses TRBV6-6 and TRBJ2-1, with D maybe TRBD2 (6 bases). The germline CDR1 and CDR2 sequences are MNHNY and SVGAGI (reference sequence). Trimming pared 8 bases from V and 6 bases from J, leaving 14 bases between. The CDR3 has 13 residues. The DNA for the CDR3 is TGTGCCAGCGGGCGGGGTCTTTCCAATGAGCAGTTCTTC. It specifies CASGRGLSNEQFF.

The chain uses TRBV6-5 and TRBJ1-6; no definite D call. Trimming shortened V by 4 bases and J by 5 bases, and 9 bases separated the two germline ends. The CDR3 has 14 amino acids. Germline loops: CDR1 MNHEY, CDR2 SVGAGI. DNA of the CDR3: TGTGCCAGCAGTTTGGTCAGAAATAATTCACCCCTCCACTTT. Translating gives CASSLVRNNSPLHF.

The DNA of the CDR3 is TGTGCCAGCAGCTTGGGCCTAGCGAACACCGGGGAGCTGTTTTTT. Amino acids: CASSLGLANTGELFF. The chain couples TRBV5-6 to TRBJ2-2; D is uncertain. Germline V gene data show CDR1 as SGHDT and CDR2 as YYEEEE. The CDR3 runs 15 residues. The V end lost 0 bases, the J end lost 0 bases, and 6 bases lay between the germline ends.

The rearrangement joins TRBV27 to TRBJ1-4; D may be TRBD1 (5 bases). This CDR3 comprises 14 residues. Germline CDR1 MNHEY, CDR2 SMNVEV (reference sequence). V dropped 2 bases and J dropped 2 bases, with 6 bases sitting between them. As DNA, the CDR3 is TGTGCCAGCAGTTTAGCAGGGACTAATGAAAAACTGTTTTTT. Translation: CASSLAGTNEKLFF.

This chain uses TRBV6-1 with TRBJ2-1; D ambiguous. Deletions cut 2 bases from V and 10 bases from J, with 12 bases between. The CDR3 covers 13 residues. The germline V gene has CDR1 MNHNS and CDR2 SASEGT. CDR3 in DNA: TGTGCCAGCAGTGAATGGCCCGGGTCCGAGCAGTTCTTC. Its protein product is CASSEWPGSEQFF.

CDR3 bases: TGCGCCAGCAGTGCAAACACCGGGACATTCTACGAGCAGTACTTC. Translation gives CASSANTGTFYEQYF. J is TRBJ2-7 and V is TRBV10-1; weak D call: TRBD1 (6 bases). Germline V gene sequence: CDR1 WNHNN, CDR2 SYGVQD (reference sequence). This CDR3 spans 15 amino acids. Trimming shortened V by 4 bases and J by 3 bases, and 16 bases separated the two germline ends.

A single count supports this clone. The CDR3 protein is CASSLEQGAGEQFF. The CDR3, as DNA: TGCGCCAGCAGCCTAGAGCAGGGGGCCGGTGAGCAGTTCTTC. J is TRBJ2-1 and V is TRBV4-1, with 8 bases aligning to TRBD1. With V trimmed by 4 bases and J by 9 bases, 8 bases remained unmatched. The CDR3 contains 14 residues. The V gene's germline CDR1 is MGHRA and CDR2 YSYEKL.

This clone was seen only a few times. The chain links TRBV6-2 or TRBV6-3 to TRBJ2-1; 9 bases line up with TRBD1. J gave up 5 bases and V 0 bases, and 5 bases lay outside the gene matches. The CDR3 runs to 16 residues. Germline V gene lookup returns CDR1 MNHEY and CDR2 SVGEGT. CDR3 in DNA: TGTGCCAGCAGTTACTCGGTGGGACAGGGACACAATGAGCAGTTCTTC. Protein sequence: CASSYSVGQGHNEQFF.

The V gene is TRBV19, the J gene TRBJ2-6; D unresolved. Germline-derived CDR1 and CDR2 are LNHDA and SQIVND (reference sequence). The CDR3 runs 13 residues. Trimming shortened V by 5 bases and J by 0 bases, and 2 bases separated the two germline ends. CDR3 bases: TGTGCCAGTAGTCGCTCTGGGGCCAACGTCCTGACTTTC. It specifies CASSRSGANVLTF.

The rearrangement links TRBV28 to TRBJ2-7; 13 bases align to TRBD2. In germline, CDR1 is MDHEN, CDR2 SYDVKM. The junction had 4 bases not matched to a gene; V was cut back by 8 bases and J by 3 bases. The CDR3 is 14 residues long. The chain's CDR3 is CASGTSGAIYEQYV. CDR3 nucleotides: TGTGCCAGCGGGACTAGCGGGGCCATCTACGAGCAGTACGTC.

V usage is TRBV9 and J usage is TRBJ2-6; no firm D call. V lost 0 bases and J 0 bases, leaving 4 bases between the germline ends. Germline values: CDR1 SGDLS, CDR2 YYNGEE. The CDR3 length is 15 residues. Here the CDR3 DNA reads TGTGCCAGCAGCGTAGTAGACTCTGGGGCCAACGTCCTGACTTTC. Translation gives CASSVVDSGANVLTF.

V is TRBV6-4 and J is TRBJ2-2; tentatively, D is TRBD2 (5 bases). V gave up 9 bases and J gave up 0 bases, with 11 bases separating them. This CDR3 contains 14 residues. Germline V gene lookup returns CDR1 MRHNA and CDR2 SNTAGT. As DNA, the CDR3 is TGTGCCAGTTCCCAGCGGACGAACACCGGGGAGCTGTTTTTT. Translated, it gives CASSQRTNTGELFF.

This clone was found once. The germline gene is not matched at one end of the junction; a read error may be the cause. V usage is TRBV30 and J usage is TRBJ2-7, with D perhaps matching TRBD2 (5 bases). Germline lookup yields CDR1 GTSNPN and CDR2 SVGIG (reference sequence). CDR3 length: 12 amino acids. The DNA for the CDR3 is TGTGCCCGGAGTGTAGGCGGTGAGTGGAGGCACTTC. Translation gives CARSVGGEWRHF.

Only a few counts were recorded for this clone. The V gene is TRBV5-4, the J gene TRBJ2-7; D perhaps matches TRBD2 (6 bases). Germline V gives CDR1 SGHNT, CDR2 YYREEE (reference sequence). The CDR3 is 14 amino acids. V shed 3 bases and J shed 6 bases, with 16 bases lying between them. The CDR3 DNA is TGTGCCAGCAGCTGGGGACTGGCCCGAGGCGAGCAGTACGTC. It is translated as CASSWGLARGEQYV.

CDR3: CASRGQGDSPLHF. The CDR3 nucleotides read TGTGCCAGCAGGGGACAGGGCGATTCACCCCTCCACTTT. This rearrangement joins TRBV27 to TRBJ1-6, with 9 bases that match TRBD1. Losses at the gene ends were 6 bases for V and 8 bases for J; bases not matched to a gene: 2. The CDR3 has 13 amino acids. The germline CDR1 and CDR2 sequences are MNHEY and SMNVEV (reference sequence).

The chain uses TRBV15 and TRBJ1-1; D uncertain. Germline loops: CDR1 LNHNV, CDR2 YYDKDF (reference sequence). Trimming took off 0 bases at V and 4 bases at J, with 15 bases between the two ends. This CDR3 region has 16 residues. The CDR3, as DNA: TGTGCCACCAGCAGAGATCACACCGGGGTGGGCACTGAAGCTTTCTTT. Its protein is CATSRDHTGVGTEAFF.

J is TRBJ1-2 and V is TRBV25-1, with D uncertain. The CDR3 spans 12 residues. CDR1 and CDR2 (germline): MGHDK, SYGVNS. V lost 1 base, J lost 8 bases, and 8 bases lay in between. The CDR3 DNA reads TGTGCCAGCAGTGAATCGGGAGGCGGCTACACCTTC. Translation: CASSESGGGYTF.

The gene calls are TRBV9 and TRBJ2-1; D is unresolved. The CDR3 length is 15 residues. Germline V lookup: CDR1 SGDLS, CDR2 YYNGEE. Trimming removed 3 bases from V and 4 bases from J, with 14 bases in between. CDR3 protein: CASSDRPSRYNEQFF. CDR3 nucleotide sequence: TGTGCCAGCAGCGACCGCCCGTCGAGGTACAATGAGCAGTTCTTC.

The rearrangement links TRBV7-9 to TRBJ2-5, with TRBD1 as a possible D gene (5 bases). Germline V CDR1 and CDR2: SEHNR, FQNEAQ (reference sequence). Trimming took 5 bases from V and 2 from J, leaving 9 bases between them. This CDR3 contains 13 residues. CDR3 sequence (DNA): TGTGCCAGCAGCACCCGACAGCAAGAGACCCAGTACTTC. The encoded protein is CASSTRQQETQYF. Complete variable domain (other parts from reference TRBV7-9 and TRBJ2-5): DTGVSQNPRHKITKRGQNVTFRCDPISEHNRLYWYRQTLGQGPEFLTYFQNEAQLEKSRLLSDRFSAERPKGSFSTLEIQRTEQGDSAMYLCASSTRQQETQYFGPGTRLLVL.

The rearrangement uses TRBV27 and TRBJ1-1, with 8 bases lining up with TRBD1. Germline CDR1 reads MNHEY; CDR2 reads SMNVEV (reference sequence). The CDR3 is 16 amino acids. J gave up 4 bases and V 4 bases, and 11 bases lay outside the gene matches. The CDR3 DNA reads TGTGCCAGCAGTTCCCATGTGACAGGGGCGACCACTGAAGCTTTCTTT. This sequence encodes CASSSHVTGATTEAFF.

This chain joins TRBV19 and TRBJ2-1, with D possibly being TRBD2 (5 bases). V was clipped by 1 base and J by 10 bases, with 14 bases between them. Germline V gives CDR1 LNHDA, CDR2 SQIVND (reference sequence). The CDR3 totals 14 residues. CDR3 nucleotide sequence: TGTGCCAGTAGTATAGGAGGGCTCAGGCGGGAGCAGTTCTTC. Translated, it gives CASSIGGLRREQFF.

A few counts support this clone. The rearrangement joins TRBV6-4 to TRBJ1-5, with D perhaps TRBD1 (5 bases). Trimming took off 0 bases at V and 0 bases at J, with 12 bases between the two ends. The CDR3 runs 17 residues. The germline gives CDR1 MRHNA, CDR2 SNTAGT. The CDR3 is CASSDSAPGGSNQPQHF. Here the CDR3 DNA reads TGTGCCAGCAGTGACTCTGCCCCCGGGGGTAGCAATCAGCCCCAGCATTTT.